This TCR beta chain was captured by sequencing in a study of human T cells and chemical hapten exposure. In the study overall: On the upper back, patch tests were applied with 0.01% DPC and read at 6 days. Slight volume differences across pooled libraries mainly accounted for varying per-sample TCR yields.

The time point denotes: patch test 1, 2 weeks after DPC sensitization. The treatment: therapeutic diphenylcyclopropenone sensitization with weekly scalp DPC. In every case, blood was obtained before the patch test was applied. This CDR3 is built from 17 residues. Germline CDR1 is SSHAT and CDR2 is FNYEAQ (reference sequence). TCRdb ran MiXCR on the RACE reads and lists one entry per CDR3 protein. The sample has around 340,000 distinct CDR3 sequences; around 6.9% are singletons. This clonotype has at least ten counts. The junction shows a germline mismatch at one end, possibly a read error. Sequencing used whole blood, obtained in connection with sensitization to the hapten diphenylcyclopropenone (DPC). This chain joins TRBV7-7 and TRBJ2-1; the match to TRBD2 covers 8 bases. The receptor was derived from a woman aged 18-29 years with alopecia areata. Some clones in this sample may be carry-over from other donors' samples. The CDR3 bases are TGTGCTAGCAGCTTAACCGGGGGGGCCGAGCGATACAATGAGCAGTTCTTC. It yields the protein CASSLTGGAERYNEQFF.